The 21 T cell receptor beta chains reported below all come from one sample, sequenced in a study of shared clonotypes between healthy human individuals. The method was immunoSEQ multiplex PCR; TCRdb's version includes in-frame clones alone and lacks a portion of them. In the table there are a few million clones, just over 90% of which are singletons. Sequencing was performed on naive CD4+ T cells from PBMCs. The subset denotes: CD45RA+ positively selected. These receptor sequences come from a young man in good health. Some clones in this sample may be carry-over from other donors' samples.

The V gene is TRBV10-3, the J gene TRBJ2-3, with 11 positions matching TRBD2. The junction had 5 bases not matched to a gene; V was cut back by 5 bases and J by 1 base. The CDR3 is 16 residues long. Germline CDR1 is ENHRY and CDR2 is SYGVKD. DNA of the CDR3: TGTGCCATCAGTCGCTCGACTAGCGGGGGCACAGATACGCAGTATTTT. Translated: CAISRSTSGGTDTQYF.

The rearrangement links TRBV20-1 to TRBJ1-1; no reliable D call. Germline CDR1 reads DFQATT; CDR2 reads SNEGSKA (reference sequence). The CDR3 runs to 11 residues. Between the trimmed V and J ends, which lost 6 bases and 7 bases, there was a span of 12 bases. DNA of the CDR3: TGCAGTGCACGGGCGGGTATTGAAGCTTTCTTT. Residues: CSARAGIEAFF.

For this clone: Other DNA sequences from this sample encode an identical CDR3 as well. The genes are TRBV27 and TRBJ1-3, with unresolved D. V was shortened by 3 bases and J by 4 bases, with 7 bases between the two germline ends. Germline CDR1 MNHEY, CDR2 SMNVEV (reference sequence). This CDR3 is 13 amino acids long. Here the CDR3 DNA reads TGTGCCAGCAGTTTTAGGGCGGGAAACACCATATATTTT. Its translation: CASSFRAGNTIYF.

The V call is TRBV5-4, the J call TRBJ2-1; D is unresolved. This CDR3 contains 14 residues. CDR1 is SGHNT and CDR2 is YYREEE in the germline V gene (reference sequence). V lost 0 bases, J lost 6 bases, and 10 bases lay in between. CDR3 coding DNA: TGTGCCAGCAGCTTGGATTTTAGCAGCAATGAGCAGTTCTTC. It is translated as CASSLDFSSNEQFF.

This clone is a singleton in its sample. The chain has TRBV28 and TRBJ2-7; 8 bases agree with TRBD1. Trimming at V came to 5 bases and at J to 4 bases, leaving 13 bases not matched to a gene. Germline CDR1 reads MDHEN; CDR2 reads SYDVKM. The CDR3 contains 16 residues. CDR3 sequence: CASSTHGQGLSYEQYF. The CDR3 bases are TGTGCCAGCAGTACCCACGGACAGGGACTTTCTTACGAGCAGTACTTC.

With regard to this clone: Other DNA sequences from this sample encode an identical CDR3 as well. The chain carries TRBV5-1 and TRBJ2-7; D tentatively reads TRBD1 or TRBD2 (5 bases each). V was shortened by 3 bases and J by 3 bases, with 10 bases between the two germline ends. From germline, CDR1 is SGHRS and CDR2 YFSETQ. This CDR3 comprises 13 residues. CDR3 protein: CASSSGTYYEQYF. CDR3 nucleotides: TGCGCCAGCAGCTCCGGGACCTACTACGAGCAGTACTTC.

The chain carries TRBV7-9 and TRBJ1-4, with D perhaps matching TRBD1 (5 bases). Germline V gene data show CDR1 as SEHNR and CDR2 as FQNEAQ (reference sequence). V dropped 2 bases and J dropped 0 bases, with 16 bases sitting between them. The CDR3 extends over 18 amino acids. The CDR3 reads CASSLYPRGNSTNEKLFF. In nucleotides, the CDR3 is TGTGCCAGCAGCTTATATCCCCGGGGCAACTCAACTAATGAAAAACTGTTTTTT.

The rearrangement links TRBV19 to TRBJ2-7; D is possibly TRBD1 (6 bases). Trimming stripped 4 bases from V and 4 bases from J, with 14 bases between. Germline CDR1 reads LNHDA; CDR2 reads SQIVND (reference sequence). CDR3 length equals 14 residues. DNA of the CDR3: TGTGCCAGTAGTAGACAGGCGAGTGATTACGAGCAGTACTTC. As protein: CASSRQASDYEQYF.

The chain links TRBV7-3 to TRBJ2-3, with 8 bases that match TRBD1. Unmatched junction bases numbered 12, after V lost 5 bases and J lost 5 bases. The CDR3 has 16 amino acids. Germline CDR1 is SGHTA and CDR2 is FQGTGA. Here the CDR3 DNA reads TGTGCCAGCAGCCCCGGGCGGCAGGGGGCGAGAGATACGCAGTATTTT. Residues: CASSPGRQGARDTQYF.

The chain uses TRBV9 and TRBJ2-1; D gene ambiguous. Trimming left V 0 bases short and J 2 bases short, with 9 bases between. Per the germline V gene, CDR1 is SGDLS and CDR2 is YYNGEE. The CDR3 covers 15 residues. The CDR3 sequence: CASSVAGYAYNEQFF. The CDR3 DNA follows: TGTGCCAGCAGCGTAGCGGGCTACGCCTACAATGAGCAGTTCTTC.

The chain couples TRBV7-3 to TRBJ2-2, with 7 nucleotides matching TRBD2. The CDR3 loop spans 15 amino acids. V lost 1 base to trimming and J lost 6 bases; unmatched junction nucleotides: 5. The germline gives CDR1 SGHTA, CDR2 FQGTGA. The DNA of the CDR3 is TGTGCCAGCAGCTTAAGGGCGGGAGCTTCCGGGGAGCTGTTTTTT. Protein: CASSLRAGASGELFF. Drawing the rest from reference TRBV7-3 and TRBJ2-2, the complete variable domain is GAGVSQTPSNKVTEKGKYVELRCDPISGHTALYWYRQSLGQGPEFLIYFQGTGAADDSGLPNDRFFAVRPEGSVSTLKIQRTERGDSAVYLCASSLRAGASGELFFGEGSRLTVL.

This chain links TRBV29-1 with TRBJ2-1; 8 nucleotides align to TRBD1. The CDR3 covers 13 residues. V was clipped by 6 bases and J by 5 bases; unmatched bases: 6. Germline CDR1 and CDR2: SQVTM and ANQGSEA. The CDR3 reads CSVGQEPNNEQFF. Written as DNA, the CDR3 is TGCAGCGTGGGACAGGAGCCAAACAATGAGCAGTTCTTC.

The chain has TRBV13 and TRBJ2-3, with unresolved D. The CDR3 has 14 residues. Germline CDR1 and CDR2: PRHDT and FYEKMQ (reference sequence). Trimming shortened V by 2 bases and J by 7 bases, and 13 bases separated the two germline ends. CDR3 amino acids: CASSLSRLANTQYF. CDR3 coding DNA: TGTGCCAGCAGCTTATCGCGGTTGGCAAATACGCAGTATTTT.

The table lists this clone with a few counts. Other DNA sequences in the sample encode the same CDR3. The CDR3 region has the DNA TGTGCCAGCTCACCTGGTCAGGGAGAGGCTGGCTACACCTTC. The encoded protein is CASSPGQGEAGYTF. The chain carries TRBV18 and TRBJ1-2, with a tentative D call TRBD1 (5 bases). Germline-derived CDR1 and CDR2 are KGHSH and LQKENI. The CDR3 contains 14 residues. Trimming removed 3 bases at V and 7 bases at J, with 15 bases between.

A single count supports this clone. The chain combines TRBV28 with TRBJ2-1, with D possibly being TRBD1 (6 bases). With 6 bases removed from V and 3 bases from J, the gap between germline ends came to 18 bases. This CDR3 comprises 16 residues. Germline CDR1 reads MDHEN; CDR2 reads SYDVKM. The CDR3 is CASRPPLGRGYNEQFF. CDR3 nucleotides: TGTGCCAGCAGGCCTCCCCTGGGCAGGGGCTACAATGAGCAGTTCTTC.

The chain combines TRBV4-1 with TRBJ1-3, with D possibly being TRBD1 (6 bases). V gave up 1 base and J gave up 0 bases, with 25 bases separating them. This CDR3 is 21 amino acids long. Germline loops: CDR1 MGHRA, CDR2 YSYEKL. The CDR3 DNA is TGCGCCAGCAGCCAAGCGCTTGTCGGGGGGCCCAAAACGTTCTCTGGAAACACCATATATTTT. This encodes CASSQALVGGPKTFSGNTIYF.

The chain uses TRBV5-8 and TRBJ2-1; the match to TRBD2 covers 11 bases. Looked up from germline, CDR1 is SGHTS and CDR2 is YDEGEE. CDR3 length equals 16 residues. The V segment lost 3 bases and the J segment 8 bases; nucleotides outside the gene matches: 10. Here the CDR3 reads CASSWRASGRQHEQFF. DNA of the CDR3: TGTGCCAGCAGCTGGAGGGCTAGCGGGAGGCAACATGAGCAGTTCTTC.

In the case of this clone: Other nucleotide sequences in the sample specify the same CDR3. The chain employs TRBV7-3 and TRBJ2-3; D is perhaps TRBD2 (5 bases). There are 14 residues in the CDR3. V shed 3 bases and J shed 0 bases, with 7 bases lying between them. Germline CDR1 reads SGHTA; CDR2 reads FQGTGA. CDR3 nucleotide sequence: TGTGCCAGCAGCTTTCTAGCTAGCACAGATACGCAGTATTTT. It translates to CASSFLASTDTQYF.

The CDR3 coding sequence is TGTGCCAGCAGCACAGCGGGAGGTACCGGGGAGCTGTTTTTT. Translation: CASSTAGGTGELFF. The chain uses TRBV28 and TRBJ2-2, with 9 nucleotides matching TRBD2. Germline V gene lookup returns CDR1 MDHEN and CDR2 SYDVKM. The CDR3 has 14 amino acids. V shed 6 bases and J 5 bases; nucleotides not matched to a gene: 4.

DNA for the CDR3: TGTGCCAGTCGAGGGCGGGAGGGCCGGATAGATACGCAGTATTTT. Amino acid sequence: CASRGREGRIDTQYF. The chain carries TRBV19 and TRBJ2-3; 9 positions match TRBD2. The CDR3 has 15 residues. The V and J ends lost 8 bases and 5 bases, in that order; junction bases with no gene match: 11. Germline V gives CDR1 LNHDA, CDR2 SQIVND (reference sequence).

V usage is TRBV30 and J usage is TRBJ1-2; D is possibly TRBD1 (5 bases). The V end lost 2 bases, the J end lost 7 bases, and 14 bases lay between the germline ends. There are 13 residues in the CDR3. Germline V lookup: CDR1 GTSNPN, CDR2 SVGIG (reference sequence). CDR3 nucleotide sequence: TGTGCCTGGAGTTACGGGGGGACGGGTGGCTACACCTTC. This codes for CAWSYGGTGGYTF.